Below, one T cell receptor (beta chain) is given with its context. V lost 0 bases to trimming and J lost 6 bases, with 3 bases between them. The CDR3 runs 11 residues. CDR1 and CDR2 from the germline V gene are ENHRY and SYGVKD. This specimen comes from a study of Ad26.COV2.S vaccination and SARS-CoV-2 variants. Treatment described: roughly 20 received Ad26.COV2.S at low or high dose, single or two shots; several received placebo; per-sample allocation not given. The samples date from day 63 after the first vaccine or placebo injection. Repertoires were generated with immunoSEQ multiplex PCR, while TCRdb's copy carries only in-frame clones and drops some. The sample lists about 680,000 clones; around 89% were seen once.

The genes are TRBV10-3 and TRBJ2-7; the D is unclear. This receptor was identified in a person between 18 and 59 years old who received the Ad26.COV2.S COVID-19 vaccine or a placebo. The sample consisted of peripheral blood, taken in a trial of Ad26.COV2.S vaccine versus placebo. The CDR3 sequence is CAISESGEQYF. In DNA form, the CDR3 reads TGTGCCATCAGTGAGTCGGGCGAGCAGTACTTC.